Sequencing of this T cell receptor (beta chain) was carried out in a study of blood T cell repertoires in COVID-19 (dated by TCRdb to 2018 to 2021). Background for the entire study: Samples covering the acute and convalescent phases of COVID-19 were provided by collaborators in the United States, Italy and Spain. The repertoires were made available in a free public database intended to serve as a resource for research on the immune response to SARS-CoV-2. Where available, HLA class I and class II types were taken from metadata supplied by the sample provider and were not determined by assay-based typing. A de-identified subject ID, COVID-19 status, age in years and sex were almost always included in the sample metadata. The material from the prospective study consisted of cDNA or gDNA derived from T cells, B-cell-depleted T cells, or PBMCs. The samples were drawn from two sources: the first 160 participants of the ongoing ImmuneRACE study, and 950 to 1,500 subjects contributed by 6 global collaborators. Deeply sampled blood TCRbeta repertoires from subjects exposed to, actively infected with, or recovered from COVID-19 were included in the dataset. Broader findings and caveats from the paper: Clinical and demographic metadata were provided uncurated, with the amount varying by source and participant.

TCRbeta CDR3 regions were amplified from genomic DNA using the immunoSEQ Assay, a bias-controlled multiplex PCR. Concerning the study's data processing: Nucleated cell counts per sample were estimated from amplification of reference gene primers within the assay. To quantify the absolute abundance of each unique TCRbeta CDR3 rearrangement, sequence reads were collapsed and filtered. For each sample, productive Simpson clonality was calculated by taking the square root of Simpson's diversity index across productive rearrangements. Sourced from immuneACCESS, this table was stored by TCRdb with only in-frame sequences that have V and J called. A share of the clones is absent; for the studies checked, an unresolved V gene accounts for under half, and the remainder has no known explanation. The V and J calls and clone size are taken from that table; D and trimming were inferred from the DNA. The table for this sample lists 200,000 to 250,000 clones; approximately 80% of them were counted only once. 1.5% to 2% of the sample is in the top ten clones.

Enrolling through a virtual design, the prospective study's participants ranged in age from about 18 to 100 years and lived across some 23 United States geographic areas. In the prospective study, cohorts were assigned on the basis of participant-reported clinical history obtained from a screening survey and a study questionnaire. Recovered participants in ImmuneRACE Cohort 3 were defined by two consecutive negative NP/OP PCR tests, clearance by a healthcare professional, or resolution of symptoms. In the prospective study, mobile phlebotomists collected whole blood, serum and a nasopharyngeal or oropharyngeal swab from each participant. Prospective study participants could optionally give additional blood draws and questionnaires over an approximately 2-month period. Before DNA extraction, blood samples from the prospective study were shipped at room temperature or frozen. Comments on this clone: Its specific antigen is unknown. No clone much larger than this one lies a single base away; base qualities are absent.

From the germline V gene, CDR1 is SGHRS and CDR2 is YFSETQ. Taken from cysteine to phenylalanine, the CDR3 has 16 residues. The kept DNA is CDR3 alone, 48 bases in frame from the first base. V drops 3 bases and J drops 8 bases, leaving 24 bases in between. Recombination linked TRBV5-1 to TRBJ2-7; TRBD1 could be the D gene, as 6 bases match. This sequence was found in a man in his sixties who had recovered from COVID-19. Sequenced: PBMCs or T cells enriched from blood (not recorded which). The DNA is TGCGCCAGCAGCTCCCGGGACACCGGCGGCCTTTTCAAGCAGTACTTC. Its coded protein is CASSSRDTGGLFKQYF.